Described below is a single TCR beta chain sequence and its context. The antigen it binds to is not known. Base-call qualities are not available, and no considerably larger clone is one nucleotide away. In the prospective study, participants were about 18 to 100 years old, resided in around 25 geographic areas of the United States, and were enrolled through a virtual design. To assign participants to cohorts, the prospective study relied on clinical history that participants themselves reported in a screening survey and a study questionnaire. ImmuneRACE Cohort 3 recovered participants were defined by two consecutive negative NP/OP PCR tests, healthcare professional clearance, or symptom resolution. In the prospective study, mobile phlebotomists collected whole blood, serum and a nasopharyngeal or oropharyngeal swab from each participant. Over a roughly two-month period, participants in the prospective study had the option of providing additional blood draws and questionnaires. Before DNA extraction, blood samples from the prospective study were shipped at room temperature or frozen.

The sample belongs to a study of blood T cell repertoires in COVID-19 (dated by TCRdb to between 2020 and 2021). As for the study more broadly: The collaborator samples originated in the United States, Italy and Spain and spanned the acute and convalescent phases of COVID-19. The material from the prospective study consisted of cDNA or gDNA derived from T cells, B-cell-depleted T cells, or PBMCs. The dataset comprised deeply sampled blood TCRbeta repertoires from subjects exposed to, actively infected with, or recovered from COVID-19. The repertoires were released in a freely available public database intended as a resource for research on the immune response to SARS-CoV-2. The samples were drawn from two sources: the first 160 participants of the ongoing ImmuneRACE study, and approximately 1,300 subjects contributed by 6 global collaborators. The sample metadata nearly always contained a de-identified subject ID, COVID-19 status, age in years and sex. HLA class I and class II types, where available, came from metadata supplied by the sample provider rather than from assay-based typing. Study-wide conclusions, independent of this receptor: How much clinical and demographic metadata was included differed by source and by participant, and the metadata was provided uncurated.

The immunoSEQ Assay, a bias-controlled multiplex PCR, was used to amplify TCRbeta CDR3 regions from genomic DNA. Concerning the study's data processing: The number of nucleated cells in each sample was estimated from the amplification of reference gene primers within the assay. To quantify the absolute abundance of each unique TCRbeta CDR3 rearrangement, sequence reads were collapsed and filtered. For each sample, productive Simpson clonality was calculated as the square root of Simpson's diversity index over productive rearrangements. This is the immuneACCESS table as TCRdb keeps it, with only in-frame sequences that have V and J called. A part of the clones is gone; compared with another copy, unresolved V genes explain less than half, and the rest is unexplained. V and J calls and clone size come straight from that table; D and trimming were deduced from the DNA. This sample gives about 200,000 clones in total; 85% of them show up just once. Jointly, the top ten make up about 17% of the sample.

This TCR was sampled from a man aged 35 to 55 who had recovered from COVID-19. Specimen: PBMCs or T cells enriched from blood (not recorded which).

The DNA sequence is TGTGCCAGCAGCTCCCCCATGGCCAACGTCCTGACTTTC. Translated, this gives CASSSPMANVLTF. Recombination joined TRBV5-6 with TRBJ2-6, with the D gene uncertain. Based on the germline V gene, the CDR1 and CDR2 sequences are SGHDT and YYEEEE. The CDR3 numbers 13 residues from cysteine through phenylalanine. Kept here is only the CDR3 DNA, which spans 39 bases and is read in frame from base 1. V is shortened by 3 bases, J by 6 bases, and the region joining them spans 7 bases.